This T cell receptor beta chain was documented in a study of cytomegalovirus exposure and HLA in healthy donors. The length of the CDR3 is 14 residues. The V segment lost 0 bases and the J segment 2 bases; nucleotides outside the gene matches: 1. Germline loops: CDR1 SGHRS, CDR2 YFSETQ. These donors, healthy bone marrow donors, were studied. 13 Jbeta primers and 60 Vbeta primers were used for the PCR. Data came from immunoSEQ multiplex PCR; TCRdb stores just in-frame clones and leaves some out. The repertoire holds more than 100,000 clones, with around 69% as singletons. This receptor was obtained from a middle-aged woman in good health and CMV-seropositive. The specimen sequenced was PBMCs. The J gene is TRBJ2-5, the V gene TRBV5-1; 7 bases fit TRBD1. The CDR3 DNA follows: TGCGCCAGCAGCTTGGTGGGACAGCAAGAGACCCAGTACTTC. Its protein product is CASSLVGQQETQYF.